One sample yielded the 15 T cell receptor beta chains listed below, sequenced in a study of blood T cell repertoires in COVID-19 (dated by TCRdb to about 2020). The library was prepared using the immunoSEQ multiplex PCR assay. In its TCRdb copy, this immuneACCESS table keeps in-frame sequences only and misses some clones. Where compared with another copy, unresolved V genes explain less than half of these, and the others have no known cause. The sample table lists roughly 400,000 clones, 89% of them with a count of one. Together, the top ten hold 1.7% of the sample. Sequenced sample: PBMCs or T cells enriched from blood (not recorded which). The origin of the receptors is a woman aged 25 to 39 who had recovered from COVID-19.

The V and J genes are TRBV28 and TRBJ2-7; TRBD2 agrees at 11 bases. V dropped 2 bases and J dropped 0; count of bases not matched to a gene: 3. This CDR3 comprises 16 residues. Looked up from germline, CDR1 is MDHEN and CDR2 is SYDVKM. Here the CDR3 DNA reads TGTGCCAGCAGTTTAGGTGGGACTAGCGGCTCCTACGAGCAGTACTTC. This gives the protein CASSLGGTSGSYEQYF. The variable domain in full, with the rest retrieved from reference TRBV28 and TRBJ2-7, is DVKVTQSSRYLVKRTGEKVFLECVQDMDHENMFWYRQDPGLGLRLIYFSYDVKMKEKGDIPEGYSVSREKKERFSLILESASTNQTSMYLCASSLGGTSGSYEQYFGPGTRLTVT.

CDR3 amino acids: CASSTSTLLGEQYF. The CDR3, as DNA: TGTGCCAGTAGTACCTCTACCCTACTCGGCGAGCAGTACTTC. The chain is built from TRBV19 and TRBJ2-7; D unclear. This CDR3 comprises 14 residues. V gave up 4 bases and J gave up 6 bases, with 16 bases separating them. The germline V gene has CDR1 LNHDA and CDR2 SQIVND (reference sequence).

As concerns this clone: The junction departs from the called germline gene at one end, perhaps through a read error. The chain combines TRBV4-1 with TRBJ2-7, with TRBD1 matching over 7 bases. The CDR3 length is 14 residues. CDR1 MGHRA and CDR2 YSYEKL come from the germline V gene. The CDR3 bases are TGCGCCAGCAGACAAGGGACAGCCGGCTACGAGCAGTACTTC. As protein: CASRQGTAGYEQYF.

V and J are TRBV19 and TRBJ2-1; D gene uncertain. CDR1 is LNHDA and CDR2 is SQIVND in the germline V gene (reference sequence). The length of the CDR3 is 11 residues. Trimming took 3 bases from V and 11 from J, leaving 8 bases between them. CDR3 nucleotide sequence: TGTGCCAGTAGTATGTTACATCAGCAGTTCTTC. The encoded protein is CASSMLHQQFF. The entire variable domain, with the rest obtained from reference TRBV19 and TRBJ2-1, is as follows: DGGITQSPKYLFRKEGQNVTLSCEQNLNHDAMYWYRQDPGQGLRLIYYSQIVNDFQKGDIAEGYSVSREKKESFPLTVTSAQKNPTAFYLCASSMLHQQFFGPGTRLTVL.

V is TRBV5-1 and J is TRBJ1-3; TRBD1 agrees at 8 bases. The V gene end was trimmed by 3 bases and the J gene end by 3 bases; junction bases not matched to a gene: 11. CDR3 size: 17 residues. From germline, CDR1 is SGHRS and CDR2 YFSETQ. CDR3 DNA sequence: TGCGCCAGCAGCTCCGGGACAGGACCTTCCAATGGAAACACCATATATTTT. Translated: CASSSGTGPSNGNTIYF.

The chain couples TRBV27 to TRBJ2-7; TRBD2 matches 7 bases. V dropped 2 bases and J dropped 2; count of bases not matched to a gene: 6. This CDR3 is built from 15 residues. CDR1 MNHEY and CDR2 SMNVEV come from the germline V gene (reference sequence). CDR3 loop: CASSLVAGPTYEQYF. In DNA form, the CDR3 reads TGTGCCAGCAGTTTAGTAGCGGGCCCCACCTACGAGCAGTACTTC.

Notes on this clone: Within the sample, other DNA sequences also encode this same CDR3. The chain is built from TRBV9 and TRBJ1-6, with 11 bases identical to TRBD1. The CDR3 spans 15 residues. Germline CDR1 SGDLS, CDR2 YYNGEE. The trim removed 2 bases at V and 7 bases at J, leaving 2 bases unmatched. As DNA, the CDR3 is TGTGCCAGCAGCGTCGGGACAGGGGGGAATTCACCCCTCCACTTT. Translated: CASSVGTGGNSPLHF.

This chain connects TRBV11-2 to TRBJ1-1; D gene ambiguous. Looked up from germline, CDR1 is SGHAT and CDR2 is FQNNGV. V was cut by 4 bases and J by 2 bases, with 8 bases left in between. The CDR3 has 13 amino acids. The CDR3 DNA sequence: TGTGCCAGCAGCTCGGCGGGCAACACTGAAGCTTTCTTT. This sequence encodes CASSSAGNTEAFF.

The gene calls are TRBV18 and TRBJ1-6; 7 bases are a match to TRBD1. Germline CDR1 KGHSH, CDR2 LQKENI. The trim removed 4 bases at V and 7 bases at J, leaving 7 bases unmatched. The CDR3 totals 15 residues. The CDR3 here is CASSLSSGQNSPLHF. The CDR3 bases are TGTGCCAGCTCACTGTCTTCGGGACAGAATTCACCCCTCCACTTT.

This clone was seen many times. The chain has TRBV6-4 and TRBJ1-5; D is uncertain. Trimming took 2 bases from V and 4 from J, leaving 9 bases between them. The CDR3 is 14 amino acids. Germline V CDR1 and CDR2: MRHNA, SNTAGT. The CDR3 loop is CASSDGQTNQPQHF. CDR3 DNA: TGTGCCAGCAGTGACGGGCAGACAAATCAGCCCCAGCATTTT.

V and J are TRBV19 and TRBJ1-4; 7 bases map to TRBD1. This CDR3 has 16 amino acids. V gave up 3 bases and J gave up 3 bases; unmatched junction bases: 7. The germline V gene encodes CDR1 LNHDA and CDR2 SQIVND (reference sequence). Here the CDR3 DNA reads TGTGCCAGTAGTATCCGACAGGGTGACGCTAATGAAAAACTGTTTTTT. It codes for CASSIRQGDANEKLFF. Looking up the rest from reference TRBV19 and TRBJ1-4 gives the full variable domain: DGGITQSPKYLFRKEGQNVTLSCEQNLNHDAMYWYRQDPGQGLRLIYYSQIVNDFQKGDIAEGYSVSREKKESFPLTVTSAQKNPTAFYLCASSIRQGDANEKLFFGSGTQLSVL.

The chain recombines TRBV9 with TRBJ1-2, with 8 bases identical to TRBD1. V gave up 2 bases and J gave up 4 bases; unmatched junction bases: 13. This CDR3 comprises 17 residues. Germline assignment: CDR1 SGDLS and CDR2 YYNGEE. The CDR3 protein is CASSVAARTGQIYGYTF. CDR3 nucleotide sequence: TGTGCCAGCAGCGTGGCGGCAAGGACAGGGCAAATCTATGGCTACACCTTC. Based on the CDR3 plus reference TRBV9 and TRBJ1-2, the full variable domain is DSGVTQTPKHLITATGQRVTLRCSPRSGDLSVYWYQQSLDQGLQFLIQYYNGEERAKGNILERFSAQQFPDLHSELNLSSLELGDSALYFCASSVAARTGQIYGYTFGSGTRLTVV.

The chain joins TRBV25-1 to TRBJ2-6; D perhaps matches TRBD1 (6 bases). In germline, CDR1 is MGHDK, CDR2 SYGVNS. This CDR3 region has 17 residues. V lost 6 bases and J lost 0, with 15 bases in between. The CDR3 is CASSHTAGDSGANVLTF. CDR3 DNA: TGTGCCAGCAGCCACACGGCAGGGGACTCTGGGGCCAACGTCCTGACTTTC. Full variable domain (missing parts from reference TRBV25-1 and TRBJ2-6): EADIYQTPRYLVIGTGKKITLECSQTMGHDKMYWYQQDPGMELHLIHYSYGVNSTEKGDLSSESTVSRIRTEHFPLTLESARPSHTSQYLCASSHTAGDSGANVLTFGAGSRLTVL.

This chain links TRBV24-1 with TRBJ2-1; 11 nucleotides agree with TRBD1. The V gene end was trimmed by 2 bases and the J gene end by 7 bases; junction bases not matched to a gene: 3. The CDR3 has 15 residues. In germline, CDR1 is KGHDR, CDR2 SFDVKD. The CDR3 DNA reads as TGTGCCACCAGTGATTGGGGACAGGGGGAGAATGAGCAGTTCTTC. Translation: CATSDWGQGENEQFF.

The chain has TRBV6-1 and TRBJ1-2; TRBD1 agrees at 7 bases. Germline-derived CDR1 and CDR2 are MNHNS and SASEGT. The CDR3 runs to 18 residues. Trimming cost V 2 bases and J 4 bases; bases outside gene matches: 16. As DNA, the CDR3 is TGTGCCAGCAGTGAACCCCGCCCCAGGCAGGGGGTGTTCTATGGCTACACCTTC. Translation gives CASSEPRPRQGVFYGYTF.